Following are 24 T cell receptor beta chains from one sample sequenced in a study of blood T cell repertoires in COVID-19. Produced via immunoSEQ multiplex PCR; TCRdb's table is partial and in-frame only. The sample has 200,000 to 300,000 clones, about 88% seen once. The sequenced sample was peripheral blood. All receptors derive from a man between 25 and 39 years old with active or convalescent COVID-19.

The gene calls are TRBV24-1 and TRBJ2-3; TRBD2 matches at 9 bases. CDR3 size: 17 residues. CDR1 KGHDR and CDR2 SFDVKD come from the germline V gene. J was trimmed by 2 bases and V by 2 bases; bases with no gene match: 7. CDR3: CATSDYPSGGNTDTQYF. CDR3 DNA sequence: TGTGCCACCAGTGATTATCCGAGCGGGGGGAACACAGATACGCAGTATTTT.

The chain combines TRBV5-1 with TRBJ2-1; a possible D gene is TRBD2 (6 bases). This CDR3 has 12 residues. Trimming took 3 bases from V and 9 from J, leaving 10 bases between them. CDR1 and CDR2 (germline): SGHRS, YFSETQ. The CDR3 coding sequence is TGCGCCAGCAGCTCTAGCGTAGGTGAGCAGTTCTTC. Its protein is CASSSSVGEQFF. Filled out from reference TRBV5-1 and TRBJ2-1, the complete variable domain reads KAGVTQTPRYLIKTRGQQVTLSCSPISGHRSVSWYQQTPGQGLQFLFEYFSETQRNKGNFPGRFSGRQFSNSRSEMNVSTLELGDSALYLCASSSSVGEQFFGPGTRLTVL.

This clone came up once. V and J are TRBV6-5 and TRBJ2-7, with 7 nucleotides matching TRBD1. This CDR3 contains 15 residues. With 5 bases clipped from V and 0 bases from J, the junction kept 7 bases outside the gene matches. In germline, CDR1 is MNHEY, CDR2 SVGAGI. The CDR3 is CASSQQTGYSYEQYF. For the CDR3, the DNA is TGTGCCAGCAGTCAGCAGACAGGGTACTCCTACGAGCAGTACTTC.

The chain combines TRBV10-3 with TRBJ2-3; 8 bases match TRBD1. J lost 2 bases, V lost 0 bases, and 4 bases had no gene match. The germline V gene has CDR1 ENHRY and CDR2 SYGVKD. This CDR3 contains 16 residues. In nucleotides, the CDR3 is TGTGCCATCAGTGAGTCGTGGACAGGGAACACAGATACGCAGTATTTT. It specifies CAISESWTGNTDTQYF.

The chain couples TRBV12-3 or TRBV12-4 to TRBJ1-2; D is unclear. The CDR3 extends over 11 amino acids. V was trimmed by 3 bases and J by 8 bases, leaving 7 bases between them. DNA of the CDR3: TGTGCCAGCAGTTTGGTCGGGGGCTACACCTTC. This encodes CASSLVGGYTF.

V gene TRBV5-1 combines with J gene TRBJ1-2, with 9 nucleotides matching TRBD1. Losses at the gene ends were 0 bases for V and 9 bases for J; bases not matched to a gene: 9. The CDR3 loop spans 15 amino acids. CDR1 is SGHRS and CDR2 is YFSETQ in the germline V gene. The CDR3 DNA follows: TGCGCCAGCAGCTTGGACAGGGGGCAACGGGTTAGCTACACCTTC. As protein: CASSLDRGQRVSYTF.

This clone was counted between two and nine times. The chain uses TRBV18 and TRBJ2-4; the D is unclear. CDR3 length equals 14 residues. Germline CDR1 reads KGHSH; CDR2 reads LQKENI. V dropped 1 base and J dropped 5 bases, with 9 bases sitting between them. CDR3 amino acids: CASSPQLGENIQYF. CDR3 bases: TGTGCCAGCTCACCACAGCTTGGAGAAAACATTCAGTACTTC.

The chain couples TRBV20-1 to TRBJ1-2, with TRBD1 matching 7 bases. Germline V gene sequence: CDR1 DFQATT, CDR2 SNEGSKA (reference sequence). V shed 5 bases and J 7 bases; nucleotides not matched to a gene: 10. This CDR3 is 13 amino acids long. Written as DNA, the CDR3 is TGCAGTGCTGGTGGACAGGCTCTGGGTGGCTACACCTTC. Residues: CSAGGQALGGYTF.

The chain has TRBV10-1 and TRBJ2-3; D is uncertain. There are 14 residues in the CDR3. The germline V and J ends were trimmed by 8 bases and 3 bases, with 15 bases remaining between them. CDR1 and CDR2 (germline): WNHNN, SYGVQD (reference sequence). The DNA of the CDR3 is TGCGCCAGCGCAGCGCTATTACCAACAGATACGCAGTATTTT. Translated: CASAALLPTDTQYF.

This sequence joins TRBV27 and TRBJ2-5; 8 bases align to TRBD1. This CDR3 region has 15 residues. The trim removed 3 bases at V and 2 bases at J, leaving 5 bases unmatched. Germline values: CDR1 MNHEY, CDR2 SMNVEV (reference sequence). CDR3 region: CASSFTGGRQETQYF. CDR3 in DNA: TGTGCCAGCAGTTTTACAGGGGGGAGGCAAGAGACCCAGTACTTC.

The chain carries TRBV2 and TRBJ1-5; D is unclear. The germline gives CDR1 SNHLY, CDR2 FYNNEI. The CDR3 is made up of 16 amino acids. V lost 2 bases and J 2 bases, leaving 13 bases between the germline ends. The CDR3 nucleotides read TGTGCCAGCAGTGAACACAGAGCCGTCGGCAATCAGCCCCAGCATTTT. Translation: CASSEHRAVGNQPQHF.

The V call is TRBV25-1, the J call TRBJ1-2; D is ambiguous. From germline, CDR1 is MGHDK and CDR2 SYGVNS. The CDR3 extends over 14 amino acids. Trimming took off 2 bases at V and 0 bases at J, with 7 bases between the two ends. The CDR3 sequence is CASSELRANYGYTF. In DNA form, the CDR3 reads TGTGCCAGCAGTGAACTTAGAGCTAACTATGGCTACACCTTC.

The chain combines TRBV4-1 with TRBJ1-2; 7 nucleotides match TRBD1. The CDR3 runs to 15 residues. Trimming at V came to 3 bases and at J to 8 bases, leaving 12 bases not matched to a gene. Germline V CDR1 and CDR2: MGHRA, YSYEKL. The DNA for the CDR3 is TGCGCCAGCAGCCAGTACCCCCGACAGGGTGAAGGCTACACCTTC. It encodes CASSQYPRQGEGYTF.

This clone has only one observation. The rearrangement joins TRBV5-6 to TRBJ2-3; TRBD1 agrees at 8 bases. The CDR3 is 16 residues long. Germline assignment: CDR1 SGHDT and CDR2 YYEEEE. The V and J ends lost 3 bases and 2 bases, in that order; junction bases with no gene match: 8. CDR3 in DNA: TGTGCCAGCAGCTCTTTAAGGACAGGGTACACAGATACGCAGTATTTT. Translation gives CASSSLRTGYTDTQYF. The full variable domain, its missing parts supplied by reference TRBV5-6 and TRBJ2-3, is DAGVTQSPTHLIKTRGQQVTLRCSPKSGHDTVSWYQQALGQGPQFIFQYYEEEERQRGNFPDRFSGHQFPNYSSELNVNALLLGDSALYLCASSSLRTGYTDTQYFGPGTRLTVL.

The V gene is TRBV6-5, the J gene TRBJ2-7; tentatively, D is TRBD1 (5 bases). Trimming took off 3 bases at V and 7 bases at J, with 19 bases between the two ends. CDR3 length equals 15 residues. Germline CDR1 is MNHEY and CDR2 is SVGAGI. CDR3 residues: CASSYAGSRAGEQYF. The DNA for the CDR3 is TGTGCCAGCAGTTATGCAGGTTCTAGAGCAGGGGAGCAGTACTTC.

This clone appeared a single time. V usage is TRBV21-1 and J usage is TRBJ1-5. TRBV21-1 has pseudogene status. The length of the CDR3 is 19 residues. In DNA, the CDR3 is TGTGCCAGCAGCAAAGTTAAAGCGGGCCCCACCTATAGCAATCAGCCCCAGCATTTT. It translates to CASSKVKAGPTYSNQPQHF.

The chain has TRBV5-1 and TRBJ1-6; 9 nucleotides align to TRBD1. Germline V lookup: CDR1 SGHRS, CDR2 YFSETQ. V shed 4 bases and J 10 bases; nucleotides not matched to a gene: 12. CDR3 length equals 16 residues. CDR3 region: CASSRGTGTGNSPLHF. The CDR3 DNA follows: TGCGCCAGCAGCAGGGGGACCGGGACAGGGAACTCACCCCTCCACTTT. Using reference TRBV5-1 and TRBJ1-6 for the parts outside the CDR3, the full variable domain is KAGVTQTPRYLIKTRGQQVTLSCSPISGHRSVSWYQQTPGQGLQFLFEYFSETQRNKGNFPGRFSGRQFSNSRSEMNVSTLELGDSALYLCASSRGTGTGNSPLHFGNGTRLTVT.

The rearrangement uses TRBV14 and TRBJ1-6, with D maybe TRBD1 (5 bases). Trimming stripped 1 base from V and 9 bases from J, with 10 bases between. The V gene's germline CDR1 is SGHDN and CDR2 FVKESK. The CDR3 sequence is 14 residues long. The CDR3: CASSQVRGGSPLHF. For the CDR3, the DNA is TGTGCCAGCAGCCAAGTAAGGGGCGGTTCACCCCTCCACTTT.

The chain is built from TRBV5-8 and TRBJ1-1, with D unresolved. Trimming left V 3 bases short and J 1 base short, with 7 bases between. The length of the CDR3 is 13 residues. Germline loops: CDR1 SGHTS, CDR2 YDEGEE. This chain's CDR3 is CASSWGENTEAFF. CDR3 sequence (DNA): TGTGCCAGCAGCTGGGGAGAGAACACTGAAGCTTTCTTT.

The CDR3 sequence: CASSYFLRHDNQPQHF. DNA for the CDR3: TGTGCCAGCAGTTACTTTCTCCGACACGACAATCAGCCCCAGCATTTT. V is TRBV6-6 and J is TRBJ1-5, with D unclear. The CDR3 has 16 residues. V was trimmed by 1 base and J by 3 bases, leaving 13 bases between them. Germline V CDR1 and CDR2: MNHNY, SVGAGI (reference sequence).

The chain couples TRBV5-8 to TRBJ1-1; TRBD1 agrees at 8 bases. The V and J ends lost 3 bases and 1 base, in that order; junction bases with no gene match: 5. The germline gives CDR1 SGHTS, CDR2 YDEGEE. CDR3 length: 15 amino acids. The CDR3 loop reads CASSYYRGANTEAFF. The DNA for the CDR3 is TGTGCCAGCAGCTATTACAGGGGGGCGAACACTGAAGCTTTCTTT.

The chain is built from TRBV21-1 and TRBJ1-3; TRBD1, as called in the table, went unchecked against the DNA. TRBV21-1 is labeled a pseudogene. The length of the CDR3 is 12 residues. The CDR3 bases are TGTGCCAGCAGCACATACAACACCACCATATATTTT. Amino acid sequence: CASSTYNTTIYF.

The CDR3: CASSGPRGGGELFF. As DNA, the CDR3 is TGTGCCAGCAGCGGACCGCGGGGTGGCGGGGAGCTGTTTTTT. This chain uses TRBV5-4 with TRBJ2-2; tentatively, D is TRBD2 (6 bases). Per germline, CDR1 SGHNT and CDR2 YYREEE (reference sequence). Trimming pared 4 bases from V and 7 bases from J, leaving 14 bases between. The CDR3 contains 14 residues.

The V call is TRBV10-2, the J call TRBJ2-1; 9 bases match TRBD1. The CDR3 spans 16 residues. With 2 bases clipped from V and 7 bases from J, the junction kept 9 bases outside the gene matches. Germline CDR1 WSHSY, CDR2 SAAADI. The CDR3 coding sequence is TGCGCCAGCAGTGAGCTCACAGGGGGCATATTGAATGAGCAGTTCTTC. Amino acids: CASSELTGGILNEQFF.